A single sample is the source of the 30 T cell receptor beta chains below, sequenced in a study of T cells in Graves' hyperthyroidism and ophthalmopathy. TCR beta CDR3 regions were amplified from RNA. HTBI primers were employed in a first-round RT-PCR of the TCR CDR3. One entry per CDR3 protein, called by TCRdb with MiXCR from the multiplex PCR reads. The sample has 500,000 to 600,000 distinct CDR3 sequences, 16% seen once. Input material: blood. The receptors derive from a woman between 18 and 29 years old with Graves' hyperthyroidism.

The V call is TRBV4-3, the J call TRBJ1-5; perhaps TRBD1 as D (6 bases). CDR1 is LGHNA and CDR2 is YSLEER in the germline V gene. The CDR3 consists of 14 residues. Trimming left V 1 base short and J 4 bases short, with 8 bases between. The CDR3 DNA sequence: TGCGCCAGCAGCCAAGGCGACAGGAATCAGCCCCAGCATTTT. Amino acid sequence: CASSQGDRNQPQHF.

This clonotype has more than one count but fewer than ten. As DNA, the CDR3 is TGTGCCAGCAGCGCTGGAGGCGACCACACGAGCACAGATACGCAGTATTTT. It translates to CASSAGGDHTSTDTQYF. This chain joins TRBV5-4 and TRBJ2-3, with D possibly matching TRBD2 (5 bases). This CDR3 is 17 amino acids long. CDR1 is SGHNT and CDR2 is YYREEE in the germline V gene (reference sequence). The V end was cut by 4 bases, the J end by 0 bases, with 18 bases between.

The V and J genes are TRBV19 and TRBJ1-4; D remains unclear. The CDR3 length is 16 residues. Between the trimmed V and J ends, which lost 5 bases and 3 bases, there was a span of 16 bases. Germline CDR1 is LNHDA and CDR2 is SQIVND (reference sequence). For the CDR3, the DNA is TGTGCCAGTAGTCCCCCTATAAGTAGGGCTAATGAAAAACTGTTTTTT. Protein sequence: CASSPPISRANEKLFF.

This clonotype was detected ten times or more. V and J are TRBV11-2 and TRBJ1-1; D unclear. CDR3 size: 14 residues. Germline V lookup: CDR1 SGHAT, CDR2 FQNNGV. The germline V and J ends were trimmed by 5 bases and 3 bases, with 13 bases remaining between them. As DNA, the CDR3 is TGTGCCAGCAGCCGGGCGGGATCCTACACTGAAGCTTTCTTT. Its translation: CASSRAGSYTEAFF.

This rearrangement joins TRBV6-1 to TRBJ1-6; 7 nucleotides agree with TRBD1. The CDR3 totals 14 residues. Losses at the gene ends were 10 bases for V and 1 base for J; bases not matched to a gene: 4. From germline, CDR1 is MNHNS and CDR2 SASEGT. CDR3 amino acids: CATQGDSYNSPLHF. The CDR3 DNA sequence: TGTGCCACCCAGGGGGATTCCTATAATTCACCCCTCCACTTT.

There are many counts of this clonotype. The chain links TRBV20-1 to TRBJ2-1, with 8 bases that match TRBD1. The length of the CDR3 is 14 residues. The junction had 9 bases not matched to a gene; V was cut back by 5 bases and J by 6 bases. In germline, CDR1 is DFQATT, CDR2 SNEGSKA (reference sequence). CDR3 loop: CSADPTGVGNEQFF. The DNA of the CDR3 is TGCAGTGCTGACCCGACAGGGGTTGGCAATGAGCAGTTCTTC.

This clonotype was detected many times. The rearrangement uses TRBV12-3 or TRBV12-4 and TRBJ2-7; the D gene could be TRBD1 or TRBD2 (6 bases each). Trimming shortened V by 5 bases and J by 7 bases, and 15 bases separated the two germline ends. This CDR3 region has 13 residues. CDR3 protein: CASSGRGGWEQYF. Written as DNA, the CDR3 is TGTGCCAGCAGTGGCAGGGGAGGCTGGGAGCAGTACTTC.

This clonotype has only a few counts. The gene calls are TRBV7-2 and TRBJ1-4, with D unresolved. The CDR3 extends over 15 amino acids. Germline lookup yields CDR1 SGHTA and CDR2 FQGNSA. The V and J ends lost 5 bases and 2 bases respectively, with 12 bases between them. CDR3 loop: CASSAQTVTNEKLFF. CDR3 coding DNA: TGTGCCAGCAGCGCACAAACAGTTACTAATGAAAAACTGTTTTTT.

This clonotype was counted ten times or more. The chain combines TRBV20-1 with TRBJ1-1; tentative D call: TRBD1 (5 bases). The CDR3 is 13 amino acids. V was shortened by 4 bases and J by 5 bases, with 14 bases between the two germline ends. CDR1 is DFQATT, CDR2 SNEGSKA, per germline (reference sequence). CDR3 in amino acids: CSATRQRDTEAFF. CDR3 in DNA: TGCAGTGCTACTAGACAGAGAGATACTGAAGCTTTCTTT.

To note about this clonotype: Germline is not matched at one junction end, which may reflect a read error. The J gene is TRBJ2-3, the V gene TRBV5-6; D unclear. The CDR3 consists of 15 residues. CDR1 and CDR2 (germline): SGHDT, YYEEEE. The CDR3 loop reads CASSLLLRSIDTQYF. The DNA for the CDR3 is TGTGCCAGCAGCTTATTACTTCGTAGCATAGATACGCAGTATTTT. Looking up the rest from reference TRBV5-6 and TRBJ2-3 gives the full variable domain: DAGVTQSPTHLIKTRGQQVTLRCSPKSGHDTVSWYQQALGQGPQFIFQYYEEEERQRGNFPDRFSGHQFPNYSSELNVNALLLGDSALYLCASSLLLRSIDTQYFGPGTRLTVL.

This clonotype was recorded a few times. This chain uses TRBV5-1 with TRBJ2-3; 8 bases line up with TRBD2. Germline V gene data show CDR1 as SGHRS and CDR2 as YFSETQ. Trimming cost V 3 bases and J 1 base; bases outside gene matches: 7. The CDR3 consists of 16 residues. This CDR3 is CASSWDSGTRTDTQYF. In nucleotides, the CDR3 is TGCGCCAGCAGCTGGGATAGCGGGACGCGCACAGATACGCAGTATTTT.

This clonotype was found many times. The V gene is TRBV28, the J gene TRBJ2-1, with 11 nucleotides matching TRBD2. The V gene's germline CDR1 is MDHEN and CDR2 SYDVKM. With V trimmed by 2 bases and J by 7 bases, 13 bases remained unmatched. CDR3 length: 18 amino acids. The CDR3 sequence is CASSLGVASGRFRNEQFF. As DNA, the CDR3 is TGTGCCAGCAGTTTAGGAGTGGCTAGCGGGAGGTTTCGGAATGAGCAGTTCTTC.

At least ten counts were recorded for this clonotype. The J gene is TRBJ2-1, the V gene TRBV18, with D unresolved. The CDR3 is made up of 16 amino acids. In germline, CDR1 is KGHSH, CDR2 LQKENI. The V gene lost 0 bases and the J gene lost 3 bases, with 12 bases spanning the gap. CDR3 residues: CASSPPFWSSYNEQFF. The DNA of the CDR3 is TGTGCCAGCTCACCACCGTTTTGGAGCAGCTACAATGAGCAGTTCTTC. Full variable domain (rest looked up from reference TRBV18 and TRBJ2-1): NAGVMQNPRHLVRRRGQEARLRCSPMKGHSHVYWYRQLPEEGLKFMVYLQKENIIDESGMPKERFSAEFPKEGPSILRIQQVVRGDSAAYFCASSPPFWSSYNEQFFGPGTRLTVL.

V usage is TRBV14 and J usage is TRBJ2-1; 9 bases are shared with TRBD2. J was trimmed by 8 bases and V by 5 bases; bases with no gene match: 4. The CDR3 spans 13 residues. Germline assignment: CDR1 SGHDN and CDR2 FVKESK. CDR3 sequence: CASSYSGRDEQFF. The DNA of the CDR3 is TGTGCCAGCAGCTATAGCGGGAGAGATGAGCAGTTCTTC. Complete variable domain (other parts from reference TRBV14 and TRBJ2-1): EAGVTQFPSHSVIEKGQTVTLRCDPISGHDNLYWYRRVMGKEIKFLLHFVKESKQDESGMPNNRFLAERTGGTYSTLKVQPAELEDSGVYFCASSYSGRDEQFFGPGTRLTVL.

The rearrangement uses TRBV20-1 and TRBJ2-7, with 12 positions matching TRBD2. The germline CDR1 and CDR2 sequences are DFQATT and SNEGSKA (reference sequence). Losses at the gene ends were 6 bases for V and 5 bases for J; bases not matched to a gene: 23. The CDR3 is made up of 19 amino acids. CDR3 DNA sequence: TGCAGTGCCGACATTTATAACTTGACTAGCGGGAGAATGATGGACGAGCAGTACTTC. Translated, it gives CSADIYNLTSGRMMDEQYF.

The chain couples TRBV29-1 to TRBJ2-2, with 12 bases aligning to TRBD2. V lost 1 base, J lost 6 bases, and 6 bases stayed unmatched. The CDR3 covers 16 residues. Looked up from germline, CDR1 is SQVTM and CDR2 is ANQGSEA. In DNA form, the CDR3 reads TGCAGCGTTGAAGTTTGGCTAGCGGGAGGGCCCGGGGAGCTGTTTTTT. Protein: CSVEVWLAGGPGELFF.

This clonotype has a count of ten or more. V gene TRBV6-2 or TRBV6-3 combines with J gene TRBJ2-1; tentatively, D is TRBD1 (6 bases). Germline V gives CDR1 MNHEY, CDR2 SVGEGT. V was trimmed by 2 bases and J by 3 bases, leaving 14 bases between them. There are 16 residues in the CDR3. DNA of the CDR3: TGTGCCAGCAGTTACGCCCAGGGGACAATCTACAATGAGCAGTTCTTC. Encoded protein: CASSYAQGTIYNEQFF.

V usage is TRBV19 and J usage is TRBJ2-5; D may correspond to TRBD1 or TRBD2 (5 bases each). The CDR3 is 15 residues long. V gave up 1 base and J gave up 2 bases, with 11 bases separating them. Germline assignment: CDR1 LNHDA and CDR2 SQIVND (reference sequence). As DNA, the CDR3 is TGTGCCAGTAGTATAGGGGGGACGGATCAAGAGACCCAGTACTTC. This codes for CASSIGGTDQETQYF.

This clonotype was detected many times. CDR3 sequence (DNA): TGTGCCAGCAGCCAAGGCCTAAGCGTGGATACGCAGTATTTT. Translation: CASSQGLSVDTQYF. This rearrangement joins TRBV16 to TRBJ2-3; D remains ambiguous. Trimming shortened V by 2 bases and J by 6 bases, and 12 bases separated the two germline ends. The V gene's germline CDR1 is KGHSY and CDR2 FQNENV. CDR3 length equals 14 residues.

This chain joins TRBV12-3 or TRBV12-4 and TRBJ2-2; D is undetermined. Trimming removed 0 bases from V and 1 base from J, with 9 bases in between. This CDR3 contains 16 residues. CDR3 coding DNA: TGTGCCAGCAGTTTAGCTACTGGAATGAACACCGGGGAGCTGTTTTTT. It specifies CASSLATGMNTGELFF.

There are many counts of this clonotype. The V call is TRBV12-3 or TRBV12-4, the J call TRBJ2-3; 8 bases agree with TRBD2. V was clipped by 1 base and J by 7 bases; unmatched bases: 4. The CDR3 runs to 14 residues. The CDR3 reads CASSLVGGGHTQYF. The CDR3 DNA sequence: TGTGCCAGCAGTTTAGTAGGCGGGGGGCATACGCAGTATTTT.

Ten or more counts support this clonotype. V gene TRBV3-1 combines with J gene TRBJ1-5, with D perhaps TRBD1 (5 bases). The CDR3 loop spans 14 amino acids. The V gene lost 1 base and the J gene lost 5 bases, with 9 bases spanning the gap. Germline V CDR1 and CDR2: LGHDT, YNNKEL (reference sequence). CDR3 sequence reads: CASSQGRGYQPQHF. The CDR3 DNA is TGTGCCAGCAGCCAAGGTAGGGGTTATCAGCCCCAGCATTTT.

This chain connects TRBV6-1 to TRBJ2-2; 8 bases align to TRBD2. The V and J ends lost 6 bases and 4 bases, in that order; junction bases with no gene match: 10. Per the germline V gene, CDR1 is MNHNS and CDR2 is SASEGT. This CDR3 is 16 amino acids long. The CDR3 sequence: CASSPKGTRVTGELFF. CDR3 bases: TGTGCCAGCAGCCCGAAGGGGACTAGAGTCACCGGGGAGCTGTTTTTT.

The V call is TRBV12-3 or TRBV12-4, the J call TRBJ1-1; no firm D call. This CDR3 spans 14 amino acids. V lost 3 bases and J 6 bases, leaving 14 bases between the germline ends. The CDR3 spells CASSFRGVLAEAFF. Here the CDR3 DNA reads TGTGCCAGCAGTTTTCGGGGAGTTCTGGCTGAAGCTTTCTTT.

This clonotype came up a few times. The chain links TRBV6-4 to TRBJ1-1; D remains ambiguous. Germline CDR1 is MRHNA and CDR2 is SNTAGT. The CDR3 loop spans 13 amino acids. V was clipped by 2 bases and J by 5 bases, with 9 bases between them. CDR3 sequence: CASSDRAGTEAFF. CDR3 nucleotide sequence: TGTGCCAGCAGTGACAGGGCAGGAACTGAAGCTTTCTTT.

For the CDR3, the DNA is TGTGCCAGCAGTTTTCGGGACATTCTTCGGGGCTACACCTTC. This gives the protein CASSFRDILRGYTF. The rearrangement joins TRBV27 to TRBJ1-2; D may be TRBD1 (6 bases). The germline V and J ends were trimmed by 3 bases and 8 bases, with 16 bases remaining between them. Germline lookup yields CDR1 MNHEY and CDR2 SMNVEV (reference sequence). The length of the CDR3 is 14 residues.

This clonotype turned up a few times. V and J are TRBV3-1 and TRBJ2-7, with 8 bases aligning to TRBD2. Germline V gene sequence: CDR1 LGHDT, CDR2 YNNKEL (reference sequence). Trimming removed 0 bases from V and 1 base from J; junction bases left unmatched: 5. The CDR3 totals 16 residues. CDR3 bases: TGTGCCAGCAGCCAAGATTCGAGCGGGAGATCCTACGAGCAGTACTTC. This encodes CASSQDSSGRSYEQYF.

Notes on this clonotype: One junction end does not reproduce the germline sequence, and a read error may be involved. The V gene is TRBV6-2 or TRBV6-3, the J gene TRBJ2-7; TRBD2 is a possible D gene (7 bases). The CDR3 loop spans 14 amino acids. Germline V lookup: CDR1 MNHEY, CDR2 SVGEGT. CDR3 residues: CGSRSSGGGEEQYF. As DNA, the CDR3 is TGTGGCAGCAGGTCCTCGGGGGGCGGAGAAGAGCAGTACTTC.

The rearrangement uses TRBV7-8 and TRBJ1-5; D is unclear. The germline gives CDR1 SGHVS, CDR2 FQNEAQ. Trimming took 6 bases from V and 6 from J, leaving 18 bases between them. This CDR3 has 15 amino acids. In DNA form, the CDR3 reads TGTGCCAGCAGTGAGGCCGGGATCGTAGCTCAGCCCCAGCATTTT. Translating it yields CASSEAGIVAQPQHF.

Details on this clonotype: Because the CDR3 is missing its conserved closing phenylalanine or tryptophan, this is likely a read error. V and J are TRBV20-1 and TRBJ2-7; D tentatively reads TRBD1 or TRBD2 (5 bases each). CDR3 length: 14 residues. Germline assignment: CDR1 DFQATT and CDR2 SNEGSKA (reference sequence). V gave up 0 bases and J gave up 2 bases, with 11 bases separating them. The CDR3 here is CSARDRDGAYEQYI. The CDR3 DNA is TGCAGTGCTAGAGACAGGGACGGAGCCTACGAGCAGTACATC.